This T cell receptor (beta chain) was observed in a study of cytomegalovirus exposure and HLA in healthy donors. Study background: Early release data held roughly 90 million unique TCRs from HLA-typed donors.

This CDR3 contains 13 residues. Trimming took off 5 bases at V and 1 base at J, with 12 bases between the two ends. Germline CDR1 GTSNPN, CDR2 SVGIG (reference sequence). The study ran its PCR with 60 Vbeta and 13 Jbeta primers. Clones were sequenced by immunoSEQ multiplex PCR, and TCRdb holds only the in-frame ones, with some missing. This sample yields 50,000 or so clones, of which over 70% are seen a single time; about 3.1% belongs to the top ten. Likely unrecorded immune exposures existed in these nominally healthy donors. This TCR was sampled from a young man in good health and CMV-seronegative. The genes are TRBV30 and TRBJ2-7; TRBD1 is a possible D gene (5 bases). The sample taken for sequencing was PBMCs. CDR3 DNA: TGTGCCTGGGGGGCCGACCTTTCCTACGAGCAGTACTTC. It translates to CAWGADLSYEQYF.